This is a list of T cell receptor beta chains from one sample in a study of beta chain features in type 1 diabetes. Repertoires were generated with immunoSEQ multiplex PCR, while TCRdb's copy carries only in-frame clones and drops some. The table includes about 900,000 clones, around a sixth detected once. Sequencing was done on a sample of naive CD4+ T cells from blood. Source of these receptors: a woman aged 18-29 years in good health. The CDR3 runs from the conserved cysteine through the conserved F or W. Each record gives: V gene, clone size, D gene, J gene, CDR3 protein, CDR3 DNA. The D gene is left open where the match is weak. Clone size is given for some rows only: seen once, a few or many times, or a class if the clone is expanded.

v_gene: TRBV4-3; abundance: NA; d_gene: NA; j_gene: TRBJ1-2; CDR3aa: CASSQDLPGTGGYTF; CDR3nt: TGCGCCAGCAGCCAAGATCTTCCAGGGACGGGGGGCTACACCTTC
v_gene: TRBV28; abundance: NA; d_gene: TRBD1; j_gene: TRBJ1-2; CDR3aa: CASSFQGAGYTF; CDR3nt: TGTGCCAGCAGTTTTCAGGGGGCTGGCTACACCTTC
v_gene: TRBV11-2; abundance: NA; d_gene: NA; j_gene: TRBJ2-3; CDR3aa: CASSENTDTQYF; CDR3nt: TGTGCCAGCAGCGAAAACACAGATACGCAGTATTTT
v_gene: TRBV7-9; abundance: NA; d_gene: TRBD1; j_gene: TRBJ2-2; CDR3aa: CASSFTGTGVKRELFF; CDR3nt: TGTGCCAGCAGCTTTACCGGGACAGGGGTAAAGCGGGAGCTGTTTTTT
v_gene: TRBV5-6; abundance: few; d_gene: NA; j_gene: TRBJ2-7; CDR3aa: CASTRSQGGKSYEQYF; CDR3nt: TGTGCCAGCACCAGATCACAAGGAGGGAAATCCTACGAGCAGTACTTC
v_gene: TRBV18; abundance: few; d_gene: TRBD1; j_gene: TRBJ1-5; CDR3aa: CASSPATGGGNQPQHF; CDR3nt: TGTGCCAGCTCACCAGCGACAGGGGGAGGGAATCAGCCCCAGCATTTT
v_gene: TRBV7-3; abundance: NA; d_gene: NA; j_gene: TRBJ1-5; CDR3aa: CASSLNSSPGQPQHF; CDR3nt: TGTGCCAGCAGCTTAAACAGTTCCCCGGGTCAGCCCCAGCATTTT
v_gene: TRBV7-6; abundance: few; d_gene: NA; j_gene: TRBJ2-5; CDR3aa: CASSLGLSSQETQYF; CDR3nt: TGTGCCAGCAGCCTTGGACTATCCTCCCAAGAGACCCAGTACTTC
v_gene: TRBV4-2; abundance: few; d_gene: NA; j_gene: TRBJ2-1; CDR3aa: CASSEDYLGPNEQFF; CDR3nt: TGTGCCAGCAGCGAAGACTACCTTGGTCCCAATGAGCAGTTCTTC
v_gene: TRBV18; abundance: NA; d_gene: TRBD1; j_gene: TRBJ2-5; CDR3aa: CASSPKGAAQETQYF; CDR3nt: TGTGCCAGCTCACCCAAGGGGGCTGCCCAAGAGACCCAGTACTTC
v_gene: TRBV5-1; abundance: NA; d_gene: NA; j_gene: TRBJ2-1; CDR3aa: CASSLVAGGGNEQFF; CDR3nt: TGCGCCAGCAGCTTGGTTGCAGGGGGAGGCAATGAGCAGTTCTTC
v_gene: TRBV9; abundance: few; d_gene: TRBD2; j_gene: TRBJ2-5; CDR3aa: CASSVGLAGPQETQYF; CDR3nt: TGTGCCAGCAGCGTCGGACTAGCGGGACCGCAAGAGACCCAGTACTTC
v_gene: TRBV28; abundance: NA; d_gene: NA; j_gene: TRBJ2-1; CDR3aa: CASSELYNEQFF; CDR3nt: TGTGCCAGCAGTGAATTGTACAATGAGCAGTTCTTC
v_gene: TRBV4-2; abundance: NA; d_gene: NA; j_gene: TRBJ2-7; CDR3aa: CASSQTGRTRYEQYF; CDR3nt: TGTGCCAGCAGCCAAACAGGCCGAACCCGCTACGAGCAGTACTTC
v_gene: TRBV5-1; abundance: NA; d_gene: NA; j_gene: TRBJ1-1; CDR3aa: CASSAEMTVNTEAFF; CDR3nt: TGCGCCAGCAGCGCGGAAATGACGGTGAACACTGAAGCTTTCTTT
v_gene: TRBV11-2; abundance: few; d_gene: TRBD2; j_gene: TRBJ2-3; CDR3aa: CASQTSGSTDTQYF; CDR3nt: TGTGCCAGCCAGACTAGCGGCTCCACAGATACGCAGTATTTT
v_gene: TRBV5-4; abundance: NA; d_gene: TRBD2; j_gene: TRBJ2-1; CDR3aa: CASSLSGREEQFF; CDR3nt: TGTGCCAGCAGCTTGTCGGGGCGGGAGGAGCAGTTCTTC
v_gene: TRBV7-9; abundance: few; d_gene: TRBD2; j_gene: TRBJ2-1; CDR3aa: CASSLGLADLYNEQFF; CDR3nt: TGTGCCAGCAGCTTAGGACTAGCGGATTTATACAATGAGCAGTTCTTC
v_gene: TRBV7-2; abundance: NA; d_gene: TRBD1; j_gene: TRBJ1-1; CDR3aa: CASSLAYRGGTEAFF; CDR3nt: TGTGCCAGCAGCTTAGCTTACAGGGGAGGGACTGAAGCTTTCTTT
v_gene: TRBV2; abundance: NA; d_gene: NA; j_gene: TRBJ1-5; CDR3aa: CASMYLSNQPQHF; CDR3nt: TGTGCCAGCATGTACCTTAGCAATCAGCCCCAGCATTTT
v_gene: TRBV25-1; abundance: few; d_gene: TRBD2; j_gene: TRBJ2-3; CDR3aa: CASSEYSGSTDTQYF; CDR3nt: TGTGCCAGCAGTGAATATAGCGGGAGCACAGATACGCAGTATTTT
v_gene: TRBV6-5; abundance: few; d_gene: NA; j_gene: TRBJ1-2; CDR3aa: CASSYSQGKAGYTF; CDR3nt: TGTGCCAGCAGTTACTCTCAGGGAAAAGCTGGCTACACCTTC
v_gene: TRBV2; abundance: few; d_gene: TRBD2; j_gene: TRBJ2-1; CDR3aa: CASSRKLAGRIAEQFF; CDR3nt: TGTGCCAGCAGTCGCAAATTAGCGGGACGGATCGCTGAGCAGTTCTTC
v_gene: TRBV5-1; abundance: NA; d_gene: NA; j_gene: TRBJ2-2; CDR3aa: CASSSQGFVGELFF; CDR3nt: TGCGCCAGCAGCTCCCAGGGATTTGTCGGGGAGCTGTTTTTT
v_gene: TRBV7-2; abundance: NA; d_gene: NA; j_gene: TRBJ2-5; CDR3aa: CASKGVGQETQYF; CDR3nt: TGTGCCAGCAAAGGGGTAGGCCAAGAGACCCAGTACTTC
v_gene: TRBV7-6; abundance: once; d_gene: NA; j_gene: TRBJ2-2; CDR3aa: CASCSQGTGELFF; CDR3nt: TGTGCCAGCTGCAGTCAGGGAACCGGGGAGCTGTTTTTT
v_gene: TRBV27; abundance: NA; d_gene: TRBD1; j_gene: TRBJ2-7; CDR3aa: CASSSDPGQGFYEQYF; CDR3nt: TGTGCCAGCAGTTCGGACCCGGGACAGGGTTTTTACGAGCAGTACTTC
v_gene: TRBV6-5; abundance: NA; d_gene: NA; j_gene: TRBJ2-5; CDR3aa: CASSYSSLNQETQYF; CDR3nt: TGTGCCAGCAGTTACTCGTCCCTAAACCAAGAGACCCAGTACTTC
v_gene: TRBV21-1; abundance: few; d_gene: NA; j_gene: TRBJ2-1; CDR3aa: CASRLRDLFTYNEQFF; CDR3nt: TGTGCCAGCAGGCTCCGGGATTTATTCACCTACAATGAGCAGTTCTTC
v_gene: TRBV28; abundance: few; d_gene: NA; j_gene: TRBJ2-1; CDR3aa: CASSSHQLAEQFF; CDR3nt: TGTGCCAGCAGTTCGCATCAACTAGCTGAGCAGTTCTTC
v_gene: TRBV4-2; abundance: NA; d_gene: TRBD1; j_gene: TRBJ2-5; CDR3aa: CASSLGTDQETQYF; CDR3nt: TGTGCCAGCAGCCTTGGGACAGACCAAGAGACCCAGTACTTC
v_gene: TRBV20-1; abundance: few; d_gene: NA; j_gene: TRBJ1-1; CDR3aa: CKSNTEAFF; CDR3nt: TGCAAATCGAACACTGAAGCTTTCTTT
v_gene: TRBV18; abundance: NA; d_gene: TRBD2; j_gene: TRBJ2-7; CDR3aa: CASSPRGRAVEQYF; CDR3nt: TGTGCCAGCTCCCCACGCGGGAGGGCCGTAGAGCAGTACTTC
v_gene: TRBV5-1; abundance: NA; d_gene: NA; j_gene: TRBJ1-1; CDR3aa: CASSFTGTPDTEAFF; CDR3nt: TGCGCCAGCAGCTTTACCGGGACGCCCGACACTGAAGCTTTCTTT
v_gene: TRBV5-4; abundance: few; d_gene: TRBD2; j_gene: TRBJ2-7; CDR3aa: CASSALAGGPYEQYF; CDR3nt: TGTGCCAGCAGCGCACTAGCGGGAGGTCCTTACGAGCAGTACTTC
v_gene: TRBV5-1; abundance: few; d_gene: TRBD1; j_gene: TRBJ2-4; CDR3aa: CASSSPRQGDIQYF; CDR3nt: TGCGCCAGCAGCTCCCCACGACAGGGTGACATTCAGTACTTC